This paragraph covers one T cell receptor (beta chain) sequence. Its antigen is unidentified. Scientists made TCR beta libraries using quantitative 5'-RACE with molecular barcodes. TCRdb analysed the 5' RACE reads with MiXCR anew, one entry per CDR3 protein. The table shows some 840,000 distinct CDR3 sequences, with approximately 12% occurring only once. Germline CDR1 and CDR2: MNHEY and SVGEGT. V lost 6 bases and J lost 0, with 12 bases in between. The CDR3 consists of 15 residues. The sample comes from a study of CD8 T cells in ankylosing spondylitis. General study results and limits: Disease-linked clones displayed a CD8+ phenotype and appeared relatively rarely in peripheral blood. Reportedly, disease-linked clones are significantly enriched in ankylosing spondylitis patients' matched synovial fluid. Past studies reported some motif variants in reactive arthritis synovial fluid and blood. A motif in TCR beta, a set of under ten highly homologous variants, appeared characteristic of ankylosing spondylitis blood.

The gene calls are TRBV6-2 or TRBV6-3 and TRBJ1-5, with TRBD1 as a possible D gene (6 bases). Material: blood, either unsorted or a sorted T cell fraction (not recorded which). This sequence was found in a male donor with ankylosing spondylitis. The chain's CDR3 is CASSRRQDSNQPQHF. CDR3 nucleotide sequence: TGTGCCAGCAGCCGACGACAGGATAGCAATCAGCCCCAGCATTTT.